The next 3 T cell receptor beta chains were all read from a single sample in a study of radiotherapy plus CTLA-4 blockade in lung cancer. This table comes from immunoSEQ multiplex PCR, and its TCRdb copy is limited to in-frame clones, with some not included. The sample carries about 49,000 clones, about 88% recorded once. The specimen was peripheral blood, collected from a patient treated with radiotherapy plus ipilimumab. These receptors were taken from a human donor with non-small cell lung cancer whose response to radiotherapy plus ipilimumab could not be evaluated.

This chain joins TRBV6-4 and TRBJ2-1, with 9 bases that match TRBD2. CDR1 and CDR2 (germline): MRHNA, SNTAGT. V gave up 7 bases and J gave up 5 bases; unmatched junction bases: 15. The CDR3 is made up of 17 amino acids. CDR3 residues: CASNYDTAGGPNNEQFF. The CDR3 DNA reads TGTGCCAGCAACTATGACACGGCGGGAGGGCCGAACAATGAGCAGTTCTTC.

This chain's CDR3 is CASTKGGGLGEQFF. CDR3 in DNA: TGTGCCAGCACGAAAGGGGGAGGGCTCGGTGAGCAGTTCTTC. The V and J genes are TRBV25-1 and TRBJ2-1; D perhaps matches TRBD2 (7 bases). CDR1 and CDR2 (germline): MGHDK, SYGVNS. The CDR3 runs to 14 residues. V was shortened by 7 bases and J by 9 bases, with 19 bases between the two germline ends.

The chain couples TRBV10-3 to TRBJ1-5; the D gene is possibly TRBD1 (5 bases). The CDR3 length is 14 residues. Germline CDR1 ENHRY, CDR2 SYGVKD. V gave up 4 bases and J gave up 5 bases, with 12 bases separating them. CDR3 coding DNA: TGTGCCATCAGTGGCCCGGACAAGGATCAGCCCCAGCATTTT. It codes for CAISGPDKDQPQHF.